One and the same sample provided the 7 T cell receptor beta chains below, sequenced in a study of OX40 agonist ivuxolimab in advanced cancers. Sequencing used immunoSEQ multiplex PCR; TCRdb keeps in-frame clones, though not all of them. Here the sample spans 38,000 or so clones, over 75% being singletons. This specimen was CD4+ or CD8+ T cells sorted from blood, taken in a trial of the OX40 agonist ivuxolimab. The receptors here all came from an adult with an advanced solid tumor such as melanoma, head and neck, liver or kidney cancer.

The V gene is TRBV18, the J gene TRBJ1-5; weak D call: TRBD1 (6 bases). Germline V CDR1 and CDR2: KGHSH, LQKENI. The CDR3 contains 16 residues. The ends were cut back, 1 base at V and 6 bases at J, with 16 bases in the middle. The CDR3 DNA reads as TGTGCCAGCTCACCACGGGGGCAGGGAATTGTTCAGCCCCAGCATTTT. It yields the protein CASSPRGQGIVQPQHF. The complete variable domain, with remaining parts taken from reference TRBV18 and TRBJ1-5, reads NAGVMQNPRHLVRRRGQEARLRCSPMKGHSHVYWYRQLPEEGLKFMVYLQKENIIDESGMPKERFSAEFPKEGPSILRIQQVVRGDSAAYFCASSPRGQGIVQPQHFGDGTRLSIL.

The chain has TRBV6-5 and TRBJ2-2; D remains unclear. V was trimmed by 6 bases and J by 5 bases, leaving 10 bases between them. This CDR3 has 13 amino acids. Per the germline V gene, CDR1 is MNHEY and CDR2 is SVGAGI. CDR3 coding DNA: TGTGCCAGCAGAAAACAGCAGACCGGGGAGCTGTTTTTT. Amino acids: CASRKQQTGELFF.

The CDR3 sequence: CATSRVVNTGELFF. For the CDR3, the DNA is TGTGCCACCAGCAGAGTGGTGAACACCGGGGAGCTGTTTTTT. This chain uses TRBV15 with TRBJ2-2; no definite D call. V lost 1 base, J lost 1 base, and 4 bases lay in between. This CDR3 has 14 amino acids. The germline V gene has CDR1 LNHNV and CDR2 YYDKDF (reference sequence).

This chain uses TRBV7-3 with TRBJ1-1; D gene unclear. V was shortened by 4 bases and J by 3 bases, with 15 bases between the two germline ends. In germline, CDR1 is SGHTA, CDR2 FQGTGA. CDR3 length: 15 residues. CDR3 amino acids: CASSSHGLSDTEAFF. DNA for the CDR3: TGTGCCAGCAGCTCCCACGGCCTTTCGGACACTGAAGCTTTCTTT.

V is TRBV5-6 and J is TRBJ1-2; D might be TRBD1 (5 bases). V lost 4 bases and J lost 6, with 22 bases in between. Per the germline V gene, CDR1 is SGHDT and CDR2 is YYEEEE. This CDR3 is built from 16 residues. CDR3: CASSAFGRGRGDGYTF. CDR3 nucleotide sequence: TGTGCCAGCAGCGCGTTTGGAAGGGGCCGGGGAGATGGCTACACCTTC.

This rearrangement joins TRBV28 to TRBJ1-2; no reliable D call. This CDR3 has 13 residues. V lost 6 bases and J lost 4, with 12 bases in between. The germline V gene has CDR1 MDHEN and CDR2 SYDVKM. CDR3 nucleotides: TGTGCCAGCAGCCCGTACGAGCGCTATGGCTACACCTTC. It translates to CASSPYERYGYTF.

On this clone itself: The junction departs from the called germline gene at one end, perhaps through a read error. This chain links TRBV11-3 with TRBJ2-7; 7 nucleotides align to TRBD2. In germline, CDR1 is SGHNT, CDR2 YENEEA. The CDR3 contains 16 residues. This chain's CDR3 is CASSLDLTGGSYERYF. The CDR3 DNA reads as TGTGCCAGCAGCTTAGATCTTACGGGAGGCTCCTACGAGCGGTACTTC. Using reference TRBV11-3 and TRBJ2-7 for the parts outside the CDR3, the full variable domain is EAGVVQSPRYKIIEKKQPVAFWCNPISGHNTLYWYLQNLGQGPELLIRYENEEAVDDSQLPKDRFSAERLKGVDSTLKIQPAELGDSAVYLCASSLDLTGGSYERYFGPGTRLTVT.